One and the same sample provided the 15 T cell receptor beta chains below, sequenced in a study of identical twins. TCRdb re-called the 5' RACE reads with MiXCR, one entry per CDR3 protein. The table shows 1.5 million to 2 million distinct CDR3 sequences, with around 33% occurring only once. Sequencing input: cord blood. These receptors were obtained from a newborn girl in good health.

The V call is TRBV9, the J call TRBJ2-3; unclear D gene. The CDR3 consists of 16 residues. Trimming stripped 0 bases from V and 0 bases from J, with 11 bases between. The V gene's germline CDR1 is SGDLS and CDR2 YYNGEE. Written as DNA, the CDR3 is TGTGCCAGCAGCGTAGTGGCAGGCCCTAGCACAGATACGCAGTATTTT. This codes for CASSVVAGPSTDTQYF.

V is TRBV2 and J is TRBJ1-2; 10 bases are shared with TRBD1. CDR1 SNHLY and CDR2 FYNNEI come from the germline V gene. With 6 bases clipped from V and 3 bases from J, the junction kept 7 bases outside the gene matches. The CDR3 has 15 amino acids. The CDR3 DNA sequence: TGTGCCAGCAGGCCCGGGACAGGGGCCCACTATGGCTACACCTTC. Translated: CASRPGTGAHYGYTF.

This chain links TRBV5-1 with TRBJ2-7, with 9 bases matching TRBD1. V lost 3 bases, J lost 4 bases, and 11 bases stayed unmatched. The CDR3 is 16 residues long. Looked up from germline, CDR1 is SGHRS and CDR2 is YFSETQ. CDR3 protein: CASSYTSGTGKYEQYF. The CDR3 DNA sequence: TGCGCCAGCAGCTACACATCCGGGACAGGGAAGTACGAGCAGTACTTC.

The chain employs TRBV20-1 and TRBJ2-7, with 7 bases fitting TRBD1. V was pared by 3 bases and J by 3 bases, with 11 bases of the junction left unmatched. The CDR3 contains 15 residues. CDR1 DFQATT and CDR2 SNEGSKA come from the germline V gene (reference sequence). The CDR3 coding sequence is TGCAGTGCTAGGAGAACAGGGGAAGTACGCTACGAGCAGTACTTC. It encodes CSARRTGEVRYEQYF.

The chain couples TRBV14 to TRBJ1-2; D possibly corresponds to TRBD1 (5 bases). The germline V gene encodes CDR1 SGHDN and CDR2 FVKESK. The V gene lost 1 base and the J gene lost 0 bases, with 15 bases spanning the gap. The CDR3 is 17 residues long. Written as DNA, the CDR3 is TGTGCCAGCAGCCAAGCCCGGGACGAGATCTCTAACTATGGCTACACCTTC. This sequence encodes CASSQARDEISNYGYTF.

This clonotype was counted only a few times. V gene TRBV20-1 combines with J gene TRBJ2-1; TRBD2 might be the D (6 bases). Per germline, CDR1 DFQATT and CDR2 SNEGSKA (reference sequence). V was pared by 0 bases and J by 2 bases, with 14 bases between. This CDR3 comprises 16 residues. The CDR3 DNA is TGCAGTGCTAGAGATCCCCGGGGGAAGACCTACAATGAGCAGTTCTTC. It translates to CSARDPRGKTYNEQFF.

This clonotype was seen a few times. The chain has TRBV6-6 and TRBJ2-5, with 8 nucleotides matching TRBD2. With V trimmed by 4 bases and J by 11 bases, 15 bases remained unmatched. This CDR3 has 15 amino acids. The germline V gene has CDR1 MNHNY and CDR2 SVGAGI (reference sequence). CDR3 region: CASSSGLAAYNEQYF. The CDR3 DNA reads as TGTGCCAGCAGTTCCGGACTAGCAGCCTACAATGAGCAGTACTTC.

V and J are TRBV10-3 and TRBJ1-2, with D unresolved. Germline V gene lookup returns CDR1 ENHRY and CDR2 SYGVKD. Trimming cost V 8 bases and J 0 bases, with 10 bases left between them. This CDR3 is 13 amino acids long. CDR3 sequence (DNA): TGTGCCATCGGGCAGGCAGCTAACTATGGCTACACCTTC. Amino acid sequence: CAIGQAANYGYTF.

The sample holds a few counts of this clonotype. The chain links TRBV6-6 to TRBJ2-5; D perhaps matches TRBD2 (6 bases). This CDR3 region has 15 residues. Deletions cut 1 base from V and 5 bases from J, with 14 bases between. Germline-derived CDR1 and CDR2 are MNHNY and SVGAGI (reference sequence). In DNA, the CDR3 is TGTGCCAGCAGTTACTTCGTGGACTATGACGAGACCCAGTACTTC. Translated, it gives CASSYFVDYDETQYF.

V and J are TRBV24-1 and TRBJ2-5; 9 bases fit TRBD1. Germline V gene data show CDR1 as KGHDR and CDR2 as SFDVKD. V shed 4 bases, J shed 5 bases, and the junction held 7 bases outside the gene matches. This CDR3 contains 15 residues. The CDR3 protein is CATSDKDRGGETQYF. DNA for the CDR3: TGTGCCACCAGTGACAAGGACAGGGGAGGGGAGACCCAGTACTTC.

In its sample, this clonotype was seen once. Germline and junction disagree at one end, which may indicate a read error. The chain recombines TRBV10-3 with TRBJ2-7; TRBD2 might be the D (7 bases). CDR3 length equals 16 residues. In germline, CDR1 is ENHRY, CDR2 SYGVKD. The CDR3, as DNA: TGTGCCATCGGTGAGTCGGGGGGCCTCAGAGGGTACGAGCAGTACTTC. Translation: CAIGESGGLRGYEQYF.

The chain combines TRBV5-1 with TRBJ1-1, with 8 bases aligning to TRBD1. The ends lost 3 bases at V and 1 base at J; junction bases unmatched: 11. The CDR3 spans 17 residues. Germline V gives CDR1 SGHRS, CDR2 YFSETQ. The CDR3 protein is CASSSQSRGRRNTEAFF. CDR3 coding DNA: TGCGCCAGCAGCTCCCAATCCAGGGGGCGCCGGAACACTGAAGCTTTCTTT.

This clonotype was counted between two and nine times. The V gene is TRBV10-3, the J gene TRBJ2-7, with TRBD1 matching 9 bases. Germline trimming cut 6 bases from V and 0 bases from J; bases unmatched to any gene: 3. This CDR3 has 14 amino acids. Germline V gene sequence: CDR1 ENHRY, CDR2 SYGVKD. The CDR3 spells CAIRETGGSYEQYF. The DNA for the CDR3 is TGTGCCATCAGGGAGACAGGGGGCTCCTACGAGCAGTACTTC.

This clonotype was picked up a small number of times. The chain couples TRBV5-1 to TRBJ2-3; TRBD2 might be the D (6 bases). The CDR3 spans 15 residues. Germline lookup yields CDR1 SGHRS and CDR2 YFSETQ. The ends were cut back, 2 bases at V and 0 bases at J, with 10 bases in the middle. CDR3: CASSFRRASTDTQYF. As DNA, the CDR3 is TGCGCCAGCAGCTTTCGGAGGGCTAGCACAGATACGCAGTATTTT. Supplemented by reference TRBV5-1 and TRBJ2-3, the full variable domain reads KAGVTQTPRYLIKTRGQQVTLSCSPISGHRSVSWYQQTPGQGLQFLFEYFSETQRNKGNFPGRFSGRQFSNSRSEMNVSTLELGDSALYLCASSFRRASTDTQYFGPGTRLTVL.

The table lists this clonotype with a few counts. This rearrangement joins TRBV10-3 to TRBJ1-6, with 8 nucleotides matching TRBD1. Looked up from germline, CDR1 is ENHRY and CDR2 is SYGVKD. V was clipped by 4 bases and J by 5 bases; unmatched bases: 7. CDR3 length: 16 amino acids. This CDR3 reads CAISAERQGNNSPLHF. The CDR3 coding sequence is TGTGCCATCAGTGCGGAGAGACAGGGGAATAATTCACCCCTCCACTTT.